This T cell receptor beta chain was sequenced in a study of T-cell memory formation after mild COVID-19. CDR1 MNHEY and CDR2 SVGEGT come from the germline V gene. Trimming pared 2 bases from V and 4 bases from J, leaving 21 bases between. CDR3 length: 17 residues. This clonotype was seen a handful of times. MiXCR, applied by TCRdb to the 5' RACE reads, yields one record per CDR3 protein. The sample records 470,000 or so distinct CDR3 sequences, about 23% being singletons. The rearrangement links TRBV6-2 or TRBV6-3 to TRBJ2-7; D remains unclear. This receptor was identified in an adult woman who had mild COVID-19 (a few samples of this study predate the infection). Cell type and time point are not known. Sequenced sample: PBMCs or a T cell subset sorted from them (not recorded which). The CDR3 loop reads CASSYPRREPRWYEQYF. DNA of the CDR3: TGTGCCAGCAGTTACCCGCGCCGAGAACCCCGCTGGTACGAGCAGTACTTC.